Shown below are 25 T cell receptor beta chains from a single sample sequenced in a study. TCRdb used MiXCR to reprocess the 5' RACE reads, holding one entry per CDR3 protein. The data contain fewer than 50,000 distinct CDR3 sequences, approximately 23% of them singletons. Tregs were sorted as CD4+CD25+CD127-/low cells. Sequenced sample: Tregs sorted from a lymph node. The source is a female donor with breast cancer.

This clonotype was picked up many times. V and J are TRBV6-5 and TRBJ1-2; a possible D gene is TRBD1 (6 bases). Germline CDR1 and CDR2: MNHEY and SVGAGI. The length of the CDR3 is 14 residues. The V gene lost 6 bases and the J gene lost 2 bases, with 13 bases spanning the gap. CDR3 sequence reads: CASRRGQINYGYTF. The CDR3 DNA reads TGTGCCAGCAGACGCGGACAGATCAACTATGGCTACACCTTC.

V and J are TRBV25-1 and TRBJ2-3; 9 bases align to TRBD2. The CDR3 loop spans 14 amino acids. Trimming took 5 bases from V and 4 from J; bases not matched to a gene: 4. CDR1 MGHDK and CDR2 SYGVNS come from the germline V gene. For the CDR3, the DNA is TGTGCCAGCAGTTCTAGCGGGACGTCAGATACGCAGTATTTT. This encodes CASSSSGTSDTQYF.

The chain links TRBV30 to TRBJ1-1; TRBD1 might be the D (5 bases). The CDR3 length is 13 residues. CDR1 GTSNPN and CDR2 SVGIG come from the germline V gene (reference sequence). Trimming pared 5 bases from V and 4 bases from J, leaving 14 bases between. The CDR3 DNA is TGTGCCTGGGGGAGCGTGGGGGTCACTGAAGCTTTCTTT. This translates into CAWGSVGVTEAFF. Supplemented by reference TRBV30 and TRBJ1-1, the full variable domain reads SQTIHQWPATLVQPVGSPLSLECTVEGTSNPNLYWYRQAAGRGLQLLFYSVGIGQISSEVPQNLSASRPQDRQFILSSKKLLLSDSGFYLCAWGSVGVTEAFFGQGTRLTVV.

As for this clonotype: A read error may explain this, as a much larger clone is one base away. The rearrangement joins TRBV7-9 to TRBJ1-4, with unresolved D. The germline CDR1 and CDR2 sequences are SEHNR and FQNEAQ (reference sequence). This CDR3 has 14 amino acids. The CDR3 nucleotides are TGTGCCAGCAGGTCAAAGGCAGAAAATGAAAAACTGGTTTTT. The encoded protein is CASRSKAENEKLVF.

V and J are TRBV24-1 and TRBJ2-3, with 11 bases identical to TRBD2. V lost 5 bases and J lost 2; bases outside the gene matches: 17. This CDR3 contains 20 residues. In germline, CDR1 is KGHDR, CDR2 SFDVKD. CDR3 sequence: CATSGTGRTSGLGITDTQYF. The CDR3, as DNA: TGTGCCACCAGTGGTACCGGACGGACTAGCGGGCTGGGTATCACAGATACGCAGTATTTT.

This clonotype has ten or more counts. This chain joins TRBV5-1 and TRBJ1-6; D is undetermined. V lost 4 bases to trimming and J lost 10 bases, with 18 bases between them. In germline, CDR1 is SGHRS, CDR2 YFSETQ. This CDR3 has 15 amino acids. Written as DNA, the CDR3 is TGCGCCAGCAGCCTTGGGAGTATCGATGGGTCACCCCTCCACTTT. Translated: CASSLGSIDGSPLHF. Full variable domain (missing parts from reference TRBV5-1 and TRBJ1-6): KAGVTQTPRYLIKTRGQQVTLSCSPISGHRSVSWYQQTPGQGLQFLFEYFSETQRNKGNFPGRFSGRQFSNSRSEMNVSTLELGDSALYLCASSLGSIDGSPLHFGNGTRLTVT.

This clonotype was detected many times. V is TRBV20-1 and J is TRBJ1-5; D is uncertain. V was pared by 4 bases and J by 2 bases, with 12 bases between. Germline assignment: CDR1 DFQATT and CDR2 SNEGSKA (reference sequence). This CDR3 comprises 14 residues. In DNA, the CDR3 is TGCAGTGCTACCCCCCCGAACGGCAATCAGCCCCAGCATTTT. Amino acids: CSATPPNGNQPQHF.

This clonotype was counted a few times. The genes are TRBV4-3 and TRBJ2-7; no definite D call. The V end lost 0 bases, the J end lost 1 base, and 10 bases lay between the germline ends. Germline V gene lookup returns CDR1 LGHNA and CDR2 YSLEER. This CDR3 is 15 amino acids long. CDR3 amino acids: CASSQETYQSYEQYF. CDR3 DNA: TGCGCCAGCAGCCAAGAAACTTATCAGTCCTACGAGCAGTACTTC.

This clonotype showed up many times. V is TRBV20-1 and J is TRBJ2-1, with a weak D call TRBD2 (5 bases). V was pared by 5 bases and J by 10 bases, with 15 bases between. CDR3 size: 12 residues. Germline V gene lookup returns CDR1 DFQATT and CDR2 SNEGSKA (reference sequence). CDR3 region: CSASELVNEQFF. CDR3 sequence (DNA): TGCAGTGCTTCGGAACTAGTTAACGAGCAGTTCTTC.

The rearrangement uses TRBV7-2 and TRBJ2-1, with a tentative D call TRBD2 (6 bases). Per germline, CDR1 SGHTA and CDR2 FQGNSA. The CDR3 runs 17 residues. V gave up 5 bases and J gave up 0 bases, with 17 bases separating them. The CDR3 loop reads CASSLRSRGSSYNEQFF. The CDR3 DNA sequence: TGTGCCAGCAGCCTTCGGAGTCGGGGGTCCTCCTACAATGAGCAGTTCTTC.

This clonotype has a count of ten or more. The genes are TRBV7-3 and TRBJ2-7; 13 bases match TRBD2. J gave up 4 bases and V 5 bases, and 5 bases lay outside the gene matches. The CDR3 sequence is 15 residues long. CDR1 is SGHTA, CDR2 FQGTGA, per germline. CDR3 protein: CASSAGTSGTYEQYF. The CDR3 region has the DNA TGTGCCAGCAGCGCCGGGACTAGCGGGACTTACGAGCAGTACTTC.

This clonotype was detected ten times or more. This chain connects TRBV7-2 to TRBJ1-1; perhaps TRBD1 as D (5 bases). This CDR3 region has 13 residues. The germline V gene has CDR1 SGHTA and CDR2 FQGNSA. With 4 bases removed from V and 6 bases from J, the gap between germline ends came to 12 bases. CDR3 protein: CASSSQGGAEAFF. DNA for the CDR3: TGTGCCAGCAGCTCCCAGGGTGGGGCTGAAGCTTTCTTT.

As concerns this clonotype: At one boundary the junction diverges from the germline segment, which might be a read error. The J gene is TRBJ2-7, the V gene TRBV7-8; 7 nucleotides align to TRBD2. This CDR3 is 16 amino acids long. The germline CDR1 and CDR2 sequences are SGHVS and FQNEAQ. The CDR3 region has the DNA TGTACCAGCAGCTTAACCCCTAGCGGACCAGCCTACGAGCAGTACTTC. Protein sequence: CTSSLTPSGPAYEQYF.

This clonotype was detected only a few times. The rearrangement links TRBV27 to TRBJ2-3; no definite D call. Deletions cut 5 bases from V and 6 bases from J, with 12 bases between. Germline V gives CDR1 MNHEY, CDR2 SMNVEV (reference sequence). This CDR3 has 13 residues. DNA of the CDR3: TGTGCCAGCAGTCCTTACGTTGGGGATACGCAGTATTTT. Translated: CASSPYVGDTQYF.

This clonotype has only a few counts. The rearrangement uses TRBV11-2 and TRBJ2-7; D gene uncertain. This CDR3 region has 13 residues. Trimming took off 2 bases at V and 6 bases at J, with 11 bases between the two ends. Germline V gives CDR1 SGHAT, CDR2 FQNNGV. The CDR3 region is CASSLSPTSEQYF. The CDR3 nucleotides read TGTGCCAGCAGCTTAAGTCCGACTTCCGAGCAGTACTTC.

In its sample, this clonotype was seen many times. The V call is TRBV12-3 or TRBV12-4, the J call TRBJ1-2; no definite D call. Trimming took off 7 bases at V and 8 bases at J, with 14 bases between the two ends. CDR3 length: 12 residues. CDR3 DNA sequence: TGTGCCAGCACTTCCGTATACGGGGGCTACACCTTC. Its protein is CASTSVYGGYTF.

The V gene is TRBV3-1, the J gene TRBJ2-2; 7 bases align to TRBD1. The trim removed 2 bases at V and 3 bases at J, leaving 6 bases unmatched. The length of the CDR3 is 16 residues. CDR1 is LGHDT and CDR2 is YNNKEL in the germline V gene (reference sequence). This CDR3 reads CASSQLQGSHTGELFF. CDR3 coding DNA: TGTGCCAGCAGCCAACTACAGGGGTCTCACACCGGGGAGCTGTTTTTT.

This clonotype occurred many times. This chain uses TRBV7-8 with TRBJ2-3; 7 positions match TRBD1. This CDR3 spans 19 amino acids. Trimming at V came to 5 bases and at J to 0 bases, leaving 17 bases not matched to a gene. In germline, CDR1 is SGHVS, CDR2 FQNEAQ. CDR3 sequence: CASSQDRKGTHQSTDTQYF. In nucleotides, the CDR3 is TGTGCCAGCAGCCAGGACAGGAAGGGGACCCACCAAAGCACAGATACGCAGTATTTT.

Worth noting for this clonotype: This may be a read error: a much more frequent sequence differs by one nucleotide. In DNA form, the CDR3 reads TGTACCAGCAGCTTAGACCTTAGCGGTATCGAGCAGTACTTC. Translation: CTSSLDLSGIEQYF. The chain joins TRBV7-2 to TRBJ2-7; a possible D gene is TRBD2 (6 bases). The V gene lost 1 base and the J gene lost 6 bases, with 13 bases spanning the gap. CDR3 length: 14 residues. The germline V gene encodes CDR1 SGHTA and CDR2 FQGNSA.

With respect to this clonotype: This may arise from a read error, as a much more abundant clone is one base away. V is TRBV28 and J is TRBJ1-5; weak D call: TRBD1 (5 bases). The CDR3 is 14 residues long. Trimming took 3 bases from V and 6 from J, leaving 12 bases between them. Germline lookup yields CDR1 MDHEN and CDR2 SYDVKM. CDR3 region: CASSFGGAVQPQHF. The DNA for the CDR3 is TGTGCCAGCAGTTTTGGAGGGGCGGTTCAGCCCCAGCATTTT. Combining the CDR3 with reference TRBV28 and TRBJ1-5 gives the whole variable domain DVKVTQSSRYLVKRTGEKVFLECVQDMDHENMFWYRQDPGLGLRLIYFSYDVKMKEKGDIPEGYSVSREKKERFSLILESASTNQTSMYLCASSFGGAVQPQHFGDGTRLSIL.

Comment on this clonotype: This CDR3 fails to terminate in the conserved phenylalanine or tryptophan, so it likely reflects a read error. The rearrangement links TRBV6-6 to TRBJ1-6; 10 positions match TRBD1. This CDR3 comprises 15 residues. V was pared by 2 bases and J by 11 bases, with 6 bases of the junction left unmatched. Germline V gives CDR1 MNHNY, CDR2 SVGAGI (reference sequence). CDR3 sequence reads: CASSYETGGDTPLHI. CDR3 nucleotides: TGTGCCAGCAGTTACGAGACAGGGGGCGATACACCCCTCCACATT.

This clonotype was found a few times. V gene TRBV7-9 combines with J gene TRBJ1-1; D not resolved. Per the germline V gene, CDR1 is SEHNR and CDR2 is FQNEAQ (reference sequence). The CDR3 runs 12 residues. V was trimmed by 5 bases and J by 6 bases, leaving 10 bases between them. The DNA of the CDR3 is TGTGCCAGCAGCGCAGCAGGCGCTGAAGCTTTCTTT. Encoded protein: CASSAAGAEAFF. Variable domain in full (rest from reference TRBV7-9 and TRBJ1-1): DTGVSQNPRHKITKRGQNVTFRCDPISEHNRLYWYRQTLGQGPEFLTYFQNEAQLEKSRLLSDRFSAERPKGSFSTLEIQRTEQGDSAMYLCASSAAGAEAFFGQGTRLTVV.

The table lists this clonotype with a few counts. This chain connects TRBV20-1 to TRBJ2-7, with 14 positions matching TRBD2. This CDR3 is built from 14 residues. The V gene's germline CDR1 is DFQATT and CDR2 SNEGSKA (reference sequence). The DNA for the CDR3 is TGCAGGGCCTCGGGACTAGCGGGAGAATACGAGCAGTACTTC. Amino acid sequence: CRASGLAGEYEQYF.

For this clonotype: Possible read error: a much larger clone is one base away. This rearrangement joins TRBV6-1 to TRBJ2-3; D perhaps matches TRBD2 (5 bases). V was clipped by 1 base and J by 1 base, with 12 bases between them. The CDR3 has 16 amino acids. The germline CDR1 and CDR2 sequences are MNHNS and SASEGT. The CDR3 loop reads CASSEVATQGTDTQYF. As DNA, the CDR3 is TGTGCCAGCAGTGAAGTAGCGACTCAAGGCACAGATACGCAGTATTTT.

About this clonotype: A read error may be the cause here, since a much bigger clone is one base away. This chain uses TRBV6-1 with TRBJ1-6; 9 bases are shared with TRBD1. CDR1 and CDR2 (germline): MNHNS, SASEGT. This CDR3 is built from 15 residues. The CDR3 protein is CAGRTGTGYNSPLHF. The CDR3 DNA follows: TGTGCCGGCAGAACCGGGACAGGGTATAATTCACCCCTCCACTTT.